This TCR beta chain was captured in a study of T-cell reconstitution after alpha-beta-depleted transplantation in children. General study findings and limits: Newly produced T cells mostly accounted for T-cell counts and diversity one year post-transplant. Several hundred rapidly expanded clones from non-depleted graft cells reportedly supplied alpha-beta T cells about two months post-transplant. Elevated TCRbeta diversity at day 60 was traced, in some patients, to surviving recipient T cells and thymic progenitors.

As for this clonotype: Antigen unknown.

The CDR3 loop spans 16 amino acids. Germline V gene data show CDR1 as SGHRS and CDR2 as YFSETQ. Germline trimming cut 3 bases from V and 0 bases from J; bases unmatched to any gene: 5. Preparation of the TCRbeta library involved a method that used unique molecular identifiers. Each CDR3 protein gets one entry after TCRdb re-called the PCR reads with MiXCR. This table holds approximately 500,000 distinct CDR3 sequences, over 9.5% found once. The sequence was obtained from a child aged 2-15 years with inherited bone marrow failure, due to receive a stem cell transplant. Sequences were derived from PBMCs, sampled before TCRalphabeta/CD19-depleted stem cell transplant. The gene calls are TRBV5-1 and TRBJ2-1; the match to TRBD2 covers 8 bases. CDR3 sequence: CASSSLAGNSYNEQFF. Written as DNA, the CDR3 is TGCGCCAGCAGCTCTTTAGCGGGAAACTCCTACAATGAGCAGTTCTTC.